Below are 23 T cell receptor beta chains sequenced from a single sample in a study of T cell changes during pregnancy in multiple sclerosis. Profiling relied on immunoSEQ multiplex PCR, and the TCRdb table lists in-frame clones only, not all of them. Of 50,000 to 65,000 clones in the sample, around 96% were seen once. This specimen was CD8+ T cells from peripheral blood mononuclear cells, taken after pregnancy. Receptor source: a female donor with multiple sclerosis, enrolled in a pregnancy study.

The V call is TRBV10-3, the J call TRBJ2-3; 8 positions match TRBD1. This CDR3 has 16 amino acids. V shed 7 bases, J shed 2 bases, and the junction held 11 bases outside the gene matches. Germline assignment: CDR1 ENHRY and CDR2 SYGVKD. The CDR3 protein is CAIIPRDRHDTDTQYF. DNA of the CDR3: TGTGCCATCATTCCCCGGGACAGGCACGACACAGATACGCAGTATTTT.

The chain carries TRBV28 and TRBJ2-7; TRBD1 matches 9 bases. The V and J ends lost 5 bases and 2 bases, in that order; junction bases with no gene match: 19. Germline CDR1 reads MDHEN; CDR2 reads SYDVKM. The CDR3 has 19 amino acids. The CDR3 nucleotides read TGTGCCAGCAGTCATCTTGGGGGGAGGGGACAGGGTAAAGCCTACGAGCAGTACTTC. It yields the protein CASSHLGGRGQGKAYEQYF.

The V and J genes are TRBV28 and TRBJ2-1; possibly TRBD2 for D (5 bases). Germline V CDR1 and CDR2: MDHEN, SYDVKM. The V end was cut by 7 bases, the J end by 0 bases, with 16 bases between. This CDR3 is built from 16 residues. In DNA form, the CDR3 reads TGTGCCAGCACTTTGGGTCCTGGGAGCTCCTACAATGAGCAGTTCTTC. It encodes CASTLGPGSSYNEQFF.

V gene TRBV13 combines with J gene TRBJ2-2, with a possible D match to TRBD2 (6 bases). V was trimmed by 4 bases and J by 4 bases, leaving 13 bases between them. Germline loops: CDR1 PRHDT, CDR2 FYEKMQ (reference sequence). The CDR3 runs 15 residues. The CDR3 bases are TGTGCCAGCAGCTCGGGACTGGGTGGCACCGGGGAGCTGTTTTTT. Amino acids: CASSSGLGGTGELFF.

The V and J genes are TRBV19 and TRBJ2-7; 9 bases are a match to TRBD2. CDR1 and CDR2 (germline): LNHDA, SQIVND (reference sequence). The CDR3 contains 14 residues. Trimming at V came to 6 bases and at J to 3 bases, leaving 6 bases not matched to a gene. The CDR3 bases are TGTGCCAGTAGCCTAGCGGGATTGGGCTACGAGCAGTACTTC. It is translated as CASSLAGLGYEQYF.

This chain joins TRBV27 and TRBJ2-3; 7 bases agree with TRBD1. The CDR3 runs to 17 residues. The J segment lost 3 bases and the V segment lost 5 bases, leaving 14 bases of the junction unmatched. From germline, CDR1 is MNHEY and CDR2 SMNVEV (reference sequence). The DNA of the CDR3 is TGTGCCAGCAGTCAAATTAAGACAGGGTTCAATACAGATACGCAGTATTTT. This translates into CASSQIKTGFNTDTQYF.

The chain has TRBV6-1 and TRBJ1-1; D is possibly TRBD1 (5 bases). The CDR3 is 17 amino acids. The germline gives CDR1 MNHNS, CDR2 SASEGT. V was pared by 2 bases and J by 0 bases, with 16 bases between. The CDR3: CASSEIRTHGLNTEAFF. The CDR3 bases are TGTGCCAGCAGTGAAATAAGGACACACGGCCTGAACACTGAAGCTTTCTTT.

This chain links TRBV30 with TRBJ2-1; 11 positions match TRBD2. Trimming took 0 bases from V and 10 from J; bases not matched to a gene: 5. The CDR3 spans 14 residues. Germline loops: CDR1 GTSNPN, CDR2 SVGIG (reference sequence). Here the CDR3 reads CAWSVLAGEVEQFF. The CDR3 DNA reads TGTGCCTGGAGTGTACTAGCGGGAGAGGTAGAGCAGTTCTTC.

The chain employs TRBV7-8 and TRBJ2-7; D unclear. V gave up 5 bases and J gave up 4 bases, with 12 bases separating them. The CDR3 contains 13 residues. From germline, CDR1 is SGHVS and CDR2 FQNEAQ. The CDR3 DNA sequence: TGTGCCAGCAGCCCCCCGGCGGCTTACGAGCAGTACTTC. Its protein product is CASSPPAAYEQYF.

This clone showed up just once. DNA for the CDR3: TGTGCCAGCAGCTCCGGACTAGCGGGAGGTCTCAATGAGCAGTTCTTC. This encodes CASSSGLAGGLNEQFF. The gene calls are TRBV5-6 and TRBJ2-1, with 14 bases identical to TRBD2. V dropped 3 bases and J dropped 6; count of bases not matched to a gene: 5. CDR1 is SGHDT, CDR2 YYEEEE, per germline. The CDR3 has 16 amino acids.

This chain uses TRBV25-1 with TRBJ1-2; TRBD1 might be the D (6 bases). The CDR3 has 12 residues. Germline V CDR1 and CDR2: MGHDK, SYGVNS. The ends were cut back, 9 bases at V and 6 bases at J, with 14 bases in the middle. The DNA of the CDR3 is TGTGCCAGTTTCAACAGGGTTCATGGCTACACCTTC. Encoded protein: CASFNRVHGYTF.

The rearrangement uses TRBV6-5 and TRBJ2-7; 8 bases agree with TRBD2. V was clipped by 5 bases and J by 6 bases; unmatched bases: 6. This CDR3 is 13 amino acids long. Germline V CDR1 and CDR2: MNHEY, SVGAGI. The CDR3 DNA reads TGTGCCAGCAGTGGGAGCGGGAGCCTCGAGCAGTACTTC. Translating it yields CASSGSGSLEQYF.

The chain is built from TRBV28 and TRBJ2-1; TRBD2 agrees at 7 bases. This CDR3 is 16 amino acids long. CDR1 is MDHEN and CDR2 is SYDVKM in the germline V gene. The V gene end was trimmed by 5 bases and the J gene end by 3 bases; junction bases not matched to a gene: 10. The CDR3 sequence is CASSTLTGTNYNEQFF. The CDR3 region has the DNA TGTGCCAGCAGTACCCTAACCGGGACTAACTACAATGAGCAGTTCTTC.

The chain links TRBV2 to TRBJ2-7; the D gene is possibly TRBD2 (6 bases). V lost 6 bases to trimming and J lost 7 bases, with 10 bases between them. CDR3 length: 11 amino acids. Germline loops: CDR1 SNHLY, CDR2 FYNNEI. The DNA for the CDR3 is TGTGCCAGCAGCCCGGAGGGGGAGCAGTACTTC. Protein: CASSPEGEQYF.

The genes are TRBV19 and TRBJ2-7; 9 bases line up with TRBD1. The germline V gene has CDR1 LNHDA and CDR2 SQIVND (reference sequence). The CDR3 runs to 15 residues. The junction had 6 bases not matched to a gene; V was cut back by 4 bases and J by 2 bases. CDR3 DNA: TGTGCCAGTAGTACCGGGACAGGGTTCCCCTACGAGCAGTACTTC. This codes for CASSTGTGFPYEQYF.

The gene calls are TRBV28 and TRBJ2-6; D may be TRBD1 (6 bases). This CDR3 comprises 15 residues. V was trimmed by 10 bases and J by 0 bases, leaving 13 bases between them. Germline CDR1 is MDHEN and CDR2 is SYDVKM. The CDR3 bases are TGTGCCACCGAGGGGGTCCTCTCTGGGGCCAACGTCCTGACTTTC. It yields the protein CATEGVLSGANVLTF.

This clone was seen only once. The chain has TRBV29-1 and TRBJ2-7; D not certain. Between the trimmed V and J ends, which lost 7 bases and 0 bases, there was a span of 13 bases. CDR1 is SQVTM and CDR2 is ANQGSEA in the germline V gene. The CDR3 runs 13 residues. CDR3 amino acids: CSARLGASYEQYF. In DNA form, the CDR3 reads TGCAGCGCCCGCCTAGGAGCCTCCTACGAGCAGTACTTC.

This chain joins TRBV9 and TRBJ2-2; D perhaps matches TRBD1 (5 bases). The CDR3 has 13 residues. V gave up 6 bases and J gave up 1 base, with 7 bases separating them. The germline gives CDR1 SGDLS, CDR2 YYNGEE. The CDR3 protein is CASKRGNTGELFF. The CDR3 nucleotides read TGTGCCAGCAAAAGGGGGAACACCGGGGAGCTGTTTTTT.

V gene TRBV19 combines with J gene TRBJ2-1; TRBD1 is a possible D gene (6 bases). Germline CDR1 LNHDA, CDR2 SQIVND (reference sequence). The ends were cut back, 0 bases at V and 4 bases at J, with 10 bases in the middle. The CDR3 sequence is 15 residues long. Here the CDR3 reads CASSIDGTQYNEQFF. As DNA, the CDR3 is TGTGCCAGTAGTATAGACGGGACACAGTACAATGAGCAGTTCTTC.

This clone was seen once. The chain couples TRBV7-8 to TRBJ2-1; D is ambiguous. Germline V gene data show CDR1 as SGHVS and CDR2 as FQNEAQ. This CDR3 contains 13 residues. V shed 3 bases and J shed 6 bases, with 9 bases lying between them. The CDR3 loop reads CASSFRSTNEQFF. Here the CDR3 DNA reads TGTGCCAGCAGCTTTCGGAGCACCAATGAGCAGTTCTTC.

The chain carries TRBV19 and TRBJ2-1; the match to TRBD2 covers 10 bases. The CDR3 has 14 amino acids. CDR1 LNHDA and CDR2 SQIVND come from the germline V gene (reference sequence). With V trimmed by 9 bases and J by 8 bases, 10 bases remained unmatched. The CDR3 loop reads CASRSSGSFHEQFF. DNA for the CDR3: TGTGCCAGCCGATCTAGCGGGAGTTTCCATGAGCAGTTCTTC.

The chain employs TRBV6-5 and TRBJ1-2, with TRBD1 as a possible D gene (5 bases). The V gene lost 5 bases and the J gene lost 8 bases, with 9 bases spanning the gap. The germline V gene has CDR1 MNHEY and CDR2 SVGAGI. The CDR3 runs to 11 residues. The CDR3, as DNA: TGTGCCAGCAGTCGGGGGGAAGGCTACACCTTC. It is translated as CASSRGEGYTF.

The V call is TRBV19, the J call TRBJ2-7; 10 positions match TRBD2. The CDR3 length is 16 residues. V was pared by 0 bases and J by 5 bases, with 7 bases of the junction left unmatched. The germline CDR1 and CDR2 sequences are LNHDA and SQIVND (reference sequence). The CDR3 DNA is TGTGCCAGTAGTATAGACGTAGCGGGAGGATATAACGAGCAGTACTTC. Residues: CASSIDVAGGYNEQYF.